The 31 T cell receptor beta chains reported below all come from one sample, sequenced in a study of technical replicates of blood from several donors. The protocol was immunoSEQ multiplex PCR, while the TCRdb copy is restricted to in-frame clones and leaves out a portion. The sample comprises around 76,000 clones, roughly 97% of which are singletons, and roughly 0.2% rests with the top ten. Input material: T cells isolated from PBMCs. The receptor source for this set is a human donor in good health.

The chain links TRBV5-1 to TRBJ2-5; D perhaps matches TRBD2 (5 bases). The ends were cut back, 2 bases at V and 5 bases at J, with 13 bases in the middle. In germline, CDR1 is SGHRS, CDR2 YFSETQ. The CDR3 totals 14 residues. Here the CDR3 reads CASSFKAGVETQYF. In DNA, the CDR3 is TGCGCCAGCAGCTTTAAAGCCGGGGTCGAGACCCAGTACTTC.

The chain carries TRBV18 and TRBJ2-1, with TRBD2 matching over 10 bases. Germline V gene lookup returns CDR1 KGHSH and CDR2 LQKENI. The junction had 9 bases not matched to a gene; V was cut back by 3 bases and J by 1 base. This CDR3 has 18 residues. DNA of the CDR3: TGTGCCAGCTCACCCCCCGGGCTAGCGGGAGTATCCTACAATGAGCAGTTCTTC. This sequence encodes CASSPPGLAGVSYNEQFF.

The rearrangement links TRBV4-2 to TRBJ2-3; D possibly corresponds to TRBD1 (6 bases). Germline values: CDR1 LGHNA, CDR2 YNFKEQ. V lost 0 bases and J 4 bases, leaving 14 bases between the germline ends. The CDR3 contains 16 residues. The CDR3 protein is CASSQDIQGRADTQYF. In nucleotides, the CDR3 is TGTGCCAGCAGCCAAGATATTCAGGGGCGCGCAGATACGCAGTATTTT.

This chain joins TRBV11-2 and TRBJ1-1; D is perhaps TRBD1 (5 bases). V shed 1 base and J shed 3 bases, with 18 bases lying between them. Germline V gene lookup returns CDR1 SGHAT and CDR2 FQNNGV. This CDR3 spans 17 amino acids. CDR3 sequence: CASSLVGGVYGHTEAFF. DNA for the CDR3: TGTGCCAGCAGCTTAGTCGGGGGAGTCTATGGGCACACTGAAGCTTTCTTT.

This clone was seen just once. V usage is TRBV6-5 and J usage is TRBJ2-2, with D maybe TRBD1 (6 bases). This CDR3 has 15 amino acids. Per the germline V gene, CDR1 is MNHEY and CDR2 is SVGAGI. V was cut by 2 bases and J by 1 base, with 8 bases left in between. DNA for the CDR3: TGTGCCAGCAGTTACAGGGGGAGGAACACCGGGGAGCTGTTTTTT. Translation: CASSYRGRNTGELFF.

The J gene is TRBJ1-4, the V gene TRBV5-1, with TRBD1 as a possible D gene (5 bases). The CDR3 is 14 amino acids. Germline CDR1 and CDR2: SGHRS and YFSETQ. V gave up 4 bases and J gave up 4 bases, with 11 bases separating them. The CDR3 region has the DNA TGCGCCAGCAGCCGACAAGGGGATAATGAAAAACTGTTTTTT. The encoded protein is CASSRQGDNEKLFF. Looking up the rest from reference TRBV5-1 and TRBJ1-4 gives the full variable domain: KAGVTQTPRYLIKTRGQQVTLSCSPISGHRSVSWYQQTPGQGLQFLFEYFSETQRNKGNFPGRFSGRQFSNSRSEMNVSTLELGDSALYLCASSRQGDNEKLFFGSGTQLSVL.

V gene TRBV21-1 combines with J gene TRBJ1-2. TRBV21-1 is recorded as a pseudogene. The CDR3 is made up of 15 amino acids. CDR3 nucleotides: TGTGCCAGCAGCAAAAAGGAGGGTACTAACTATGGCTACACCTTC. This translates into CASSKKEGTNYGYTF.

The CDR3 here is CASSQVFGAGGAYEQYF. CDR3 bases: TGTGCCAGCAGCCAAGTCTTCGGAGCGGGAGGAGCCTACGAGCAGTACTTC. V is TRBV4-2 and J is TRBJ2-7, with 9 bases lining up with TRBD2. CDR3 size: 17 residues. Trimming cost V 1 base and J 2 bases; bases outside gene matches: 9. Germline loops: CDR1 LGHNA, CDR2 YNFKEQ.

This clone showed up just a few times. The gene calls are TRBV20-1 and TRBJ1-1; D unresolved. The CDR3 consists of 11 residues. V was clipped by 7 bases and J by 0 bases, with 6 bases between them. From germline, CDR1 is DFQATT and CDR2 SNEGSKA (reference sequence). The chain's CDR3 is CSGGMNTEAFF. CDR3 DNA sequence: TGCAGTGGAGGGATGAACACTGAAGCTTTCTTT.

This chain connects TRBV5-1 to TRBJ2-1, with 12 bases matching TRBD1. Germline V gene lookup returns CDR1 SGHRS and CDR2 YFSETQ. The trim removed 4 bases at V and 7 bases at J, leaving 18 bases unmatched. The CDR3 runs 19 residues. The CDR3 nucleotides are TGCGCCAGCAGCCGGGGGTCGGGACAGGGGGCGCTTCGGAATAATGAGCAGTTCTTC. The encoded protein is CASSRGSGQGALRNNEQFF.

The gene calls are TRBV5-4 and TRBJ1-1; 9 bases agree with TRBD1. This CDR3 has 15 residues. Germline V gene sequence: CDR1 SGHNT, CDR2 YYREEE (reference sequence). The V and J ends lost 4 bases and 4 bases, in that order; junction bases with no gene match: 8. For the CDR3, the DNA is TGTGCCAGCAGCGTGACCCCGGGACAGGGCACTGAAGCTTTCTTT. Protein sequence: CASSVTPGQGTEAFF.

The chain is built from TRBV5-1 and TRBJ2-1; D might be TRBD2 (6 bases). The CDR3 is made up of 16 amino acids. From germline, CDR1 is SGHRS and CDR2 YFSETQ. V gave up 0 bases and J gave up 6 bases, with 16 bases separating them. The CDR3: CASSLGPLGEANEQFF. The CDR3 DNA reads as TGCGCCAGCAGCTTGGGCCCCCTGGGGGAGGCCAATGAGCAGTTCTTC.

This CDR3 reads CASIIRGNTEAFF. CDR3 in DNA: TGTGCCAGTATAATCAGGGGAAACACTGAAGCTTTCTTT. The chain employs TRBV19 and TRBJ1-1, with D tentatively TRBD1 (6 bases). Looked up from germline, CDR1 is LNHDA and CDR2 is SQIVND (reference sequence). This CDR3 spans 13 amino acids. The V and J ends lost 7 bases and 2 bases respectively, with 11 bases between them.

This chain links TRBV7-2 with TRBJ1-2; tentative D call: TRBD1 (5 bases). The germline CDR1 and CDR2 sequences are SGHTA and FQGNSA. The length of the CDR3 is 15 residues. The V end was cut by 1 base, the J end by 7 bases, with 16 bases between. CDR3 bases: TGTGCCAGCAGCTTAGGGGGACGGCGGAGGGTTGGCTACACCTTC. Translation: CASSLGGRRRVGYTF.

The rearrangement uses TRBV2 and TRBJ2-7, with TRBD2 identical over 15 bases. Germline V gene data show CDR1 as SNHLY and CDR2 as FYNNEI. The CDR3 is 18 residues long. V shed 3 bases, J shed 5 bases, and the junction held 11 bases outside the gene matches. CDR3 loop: CASSDLLRTSGRADEQYF. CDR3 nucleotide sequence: TGTGCCAGCAGTGATCTCCTCAGGACTAGCGGGAGGGCCGACGAGCAGTACTTC.

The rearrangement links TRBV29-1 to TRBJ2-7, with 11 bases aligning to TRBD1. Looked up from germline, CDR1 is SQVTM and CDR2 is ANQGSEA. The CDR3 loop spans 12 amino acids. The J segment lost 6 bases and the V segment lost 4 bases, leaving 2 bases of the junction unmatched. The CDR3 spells CSVGTGGGEQYF. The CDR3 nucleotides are TGCAGCGTTGGGACAGGGGGCGGCGAGCAGTACTTC.

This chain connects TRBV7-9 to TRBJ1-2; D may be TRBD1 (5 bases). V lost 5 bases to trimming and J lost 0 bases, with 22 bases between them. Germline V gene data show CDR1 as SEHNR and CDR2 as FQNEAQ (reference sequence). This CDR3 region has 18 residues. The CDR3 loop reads CASSTSPMGPGPNYGYTF. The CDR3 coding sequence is TGTGCCAGCAGCACTTCGCCGATGGGGCCAGGTCCTAACTATGGCTACACCTTC.

The CDR3 DNA follows: TGCGCCAGCAGCCAAGATTGGGCAAATGAGCAGTTCTTC. Protein product: CASSQDWANEQFF. The rearrangement links TRBV4-1 to TRBJ2-1, with D unclear. V was cut by 0 bases and J by 7 bases, with 7 bases left in between. The CDR3 length is 13 residues. The V gene's germline CDR1 is MGHRA and CDR2 YSYEKL.

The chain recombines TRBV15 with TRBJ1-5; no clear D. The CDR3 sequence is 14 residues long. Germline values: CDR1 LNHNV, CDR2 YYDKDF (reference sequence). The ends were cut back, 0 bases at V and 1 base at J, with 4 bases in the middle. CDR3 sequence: CATSRDRSNQPQHF. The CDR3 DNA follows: TGTGCCACCAGCAGAGATAGAAGCAATCAGCCCCAGCATTTT.

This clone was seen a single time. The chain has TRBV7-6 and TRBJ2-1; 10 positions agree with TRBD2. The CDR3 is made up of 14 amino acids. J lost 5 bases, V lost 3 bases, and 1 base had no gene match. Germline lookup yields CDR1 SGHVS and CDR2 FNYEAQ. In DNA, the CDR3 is TGTGCCAGCAGCTTCCTAGCGGGGGACAATGAGCAGTTCTTC. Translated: CASSFLAGDNEQFF.

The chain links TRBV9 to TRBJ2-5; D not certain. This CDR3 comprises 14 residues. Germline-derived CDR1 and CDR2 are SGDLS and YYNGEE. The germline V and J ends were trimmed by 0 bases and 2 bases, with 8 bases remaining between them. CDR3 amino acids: CASSVGAMQETQYF. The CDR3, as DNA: TGTGCCAGCAGCGTAGGGGCCATGCAAGAGACCCAGTACTTC.

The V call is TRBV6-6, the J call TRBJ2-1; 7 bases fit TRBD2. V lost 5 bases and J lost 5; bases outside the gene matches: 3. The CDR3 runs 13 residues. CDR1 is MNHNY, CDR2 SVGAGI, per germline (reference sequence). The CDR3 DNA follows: TGTGCCAGCAGTCCAACTAGCGACAATGAGCAGTTCTTC. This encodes CASSPTSDNEQFF.

The CDR3 loop reads CASSLRTGSQPQHF. The CDR3 DNA follows: TGTGCCAGCAGCCTCAGGACAGGGTCTCAGCCCCAGCATTTT. V and J are TRBV4-2 and TRBJ1-5; TRBD1 agrees at 8 bases. V trimming: 4 bases; J trimming: 6 bases; junction bases outside the gene matches: 5. The CDR3 spans 14 residues. In germline, CDR1 is LGHNA, CDR2 YNFKEQ.

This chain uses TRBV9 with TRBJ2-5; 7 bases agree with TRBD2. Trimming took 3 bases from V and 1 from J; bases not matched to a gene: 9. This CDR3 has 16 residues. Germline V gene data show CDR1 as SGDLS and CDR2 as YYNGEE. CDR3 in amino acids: CASSGVAGLSQETQYF. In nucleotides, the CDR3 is TGTGCCAGCAGCGGAGTCGCGGGACTAAGCCAAGAGACCCAGTACTTC.

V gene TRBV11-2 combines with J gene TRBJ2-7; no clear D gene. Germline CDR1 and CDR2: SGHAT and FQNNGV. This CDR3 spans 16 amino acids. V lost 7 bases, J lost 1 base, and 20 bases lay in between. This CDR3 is CASTTLNSANSYEQYF. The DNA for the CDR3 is TGTGCCAGCACTACCCTGAACAGTGCAAATTCCTACGAGCAGTACTTC. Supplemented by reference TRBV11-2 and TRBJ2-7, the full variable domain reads EAGVAQSPRYKIIEKRQSVAFWCNPISGHATLYWYQQILGQGPKLLIQFQNNGVVDDSQLPKDRFSAERLKGVDSTLKIQPAKLEDSAVYLCASTTLNSANSYEQYFGPGTRLTVT.

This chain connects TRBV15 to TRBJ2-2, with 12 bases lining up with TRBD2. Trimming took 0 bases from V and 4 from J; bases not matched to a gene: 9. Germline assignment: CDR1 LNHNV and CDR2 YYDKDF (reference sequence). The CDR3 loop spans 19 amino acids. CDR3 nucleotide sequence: TGTGCCACCAGCAGAGATCTCCTAGCGGGGGGGCGAGGCACCGGGGAGCTGTTTTTT. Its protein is CATSRDLLAGGRGTGELFF.

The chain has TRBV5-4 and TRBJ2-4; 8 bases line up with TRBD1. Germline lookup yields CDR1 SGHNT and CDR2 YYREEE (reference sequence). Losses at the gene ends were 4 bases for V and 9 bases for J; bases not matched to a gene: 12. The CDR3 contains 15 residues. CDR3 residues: CASSHRQGQLLIQYF. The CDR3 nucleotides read TGTGCCAGCAGCCACCGACAGGGGCAGCTTCTCATTCAGTACTTC.

The CDR3 loop is CASTPGQAWYEQFF. The CDR3 DNA sequence: TGTGCCAGCACCCCGGGACAGGCTTGGTATGAGCAGTTCTTC. This chain links TRBV5-6 with TRBJ2-1, with 8 positions matching TRBD1. CDR3 length equals 14 residues. The germline gives CDR1 SGHDT, CDR2 YYEEEE. J was trimmed by 8 bases and V by 6 bases; bases with no gene match: 10.

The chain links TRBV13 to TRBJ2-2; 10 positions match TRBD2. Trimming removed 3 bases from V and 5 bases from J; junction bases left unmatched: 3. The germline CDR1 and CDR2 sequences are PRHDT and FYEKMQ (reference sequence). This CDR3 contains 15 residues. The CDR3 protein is CASSLKREGTGELFF. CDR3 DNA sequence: TGTGCCAGCAGCTTGAAGCGGGAGGGGACCGGGGAGCTGTTTTTT.

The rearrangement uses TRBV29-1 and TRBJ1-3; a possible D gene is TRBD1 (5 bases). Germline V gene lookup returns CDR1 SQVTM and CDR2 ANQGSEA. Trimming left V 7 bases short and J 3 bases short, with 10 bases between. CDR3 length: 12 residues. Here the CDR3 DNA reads TGCAGCGCCGCGGGGGTTGGAAACACCATATATTTT. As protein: CSAAGVGNTIYF.

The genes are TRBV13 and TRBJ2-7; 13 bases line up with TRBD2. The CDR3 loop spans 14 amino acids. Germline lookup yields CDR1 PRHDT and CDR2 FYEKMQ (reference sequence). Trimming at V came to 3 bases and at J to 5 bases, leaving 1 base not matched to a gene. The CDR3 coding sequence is TGTGCCAGCAGCTTCGGACTAGCGGGGGACGAGCAGTACTTC. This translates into CASSFGLAGDEQYF.